This passage covers 22 T cell receptor beta chains from one sample sequenced in a study of metastatic and nonmetastatic thyroid tumors. Every patient was untreated before thyroid surgery. TCRdb re-called the PCR reads via MiXCR. The sample yields fewer than 15,000 clones, more than 30% seen once. Input material: tumor tissue. The receptors were gathered from a female donor with papillary thyroid cancer or a benign thyroid nodule (not recorded which). Some clones in this sample may be carry-over from other donors' samples.

In the case of this clone: An end of the junction does not agree with germline; a read error may underlie this. In nucleotides, the CDR3 is TGTGCCAGCAGCCCCCTACAGGCTTCCTACGATCAGTACTTC. Residues: CASSPLQASYDQYF. The chain joins TRBV14 to TRBJ2-7, with D possibly being TRBD1 (5 bases). The CDR3 totals 14 residues. Germline lookup yields CDR1 SGHDN and CDR2 FVKESK.

The chain joins TRBV5-1 to TRBJ2-7, with 10 bases lining up with TRBD1. CDR1 and CDR2 (germline): SGHRS, YFSETQ. J lost 4 bases, V lost 4 bases, and 8 bases had no gene match. The CDR3 loop spans 15 amino acids. The CDR3 DNA follows: TGCGCCAGCAGCGAGACAGGGGGCGAGCAGTACGAGCAGTACTTC. Its translation: CASSETGGEQYEQYF.

This clone qualifies as medium-sized (0.01 to 0.1%). This chain links TRBV12-3 or TRBV12-4 with TRBJ2-2; TRBD1 agrees at 9 bases. The CDR3 has 17 residues. V shed 5 bases and J 0 bases; nucleotides not matched to a gene: 7. The chain's CDR3 is CASSQWTGASNTGELFF. The CDR3 nucleotides are TGTGCCAGCAGTCAATGGACAGGGGCTTCGAACACCGGGGAGCTGTTTTTT.

In its sample, this clone was seen a few times. This sequence joins TRBV29-1 and TRBJ2-7, with 7 bases that match TRBD2. Germline lookup yields CDR1 SQVTM and CDR2 ANQGSEA. This CDR3 region has 11 residues. V lost 6 bases, J lost 12 bases, and 11 bases stayed unmatched. The CDR3 loop reads CSVGGDGTGYF. CDR3 nucleotides: TGCAGCGTGGGGGGGGACGGGACGGGGTACTTC.

The chain employs TRBV3-1 and TRBJ1-6, with D possibly matching TRBD1 (5 bases). The CDR3 runs 13 residues. V lost 5 bases and J lost 16, with 18 bases in between. Germline loops: CDR1 LGHDT, CDR2 YNNKEL (reference sequence). CDR3 loop: CASSTLNGGPLHF. The DNA for the CDR3 is TGTGCCAGCAGCACTCTTAACGGGGGACCACTCCACTTT.

The chain combines TRBV20-1 with TRBJ1-2, with D perhaps TRBD1 (5 bases). Germline CDR1 reads DFQATT; CDR2 reads SNEGSKA (reference sequence). This CDR3 contains 13 residues. V was pared by 0 bases and J by 6 bases, with 11 bases between. In DNA form, the CDR3 reads TGCAGTGCTAGAGATGGGGGGAGGGATGGCTACACCTTC. Amino acids: CSARDGGRDGYTF.

This clone rates as medium-sized (0.01 to 0.1%). V is TRBV6-1 and J is TRBJ1-2; D not resolved. Deletions cut 2 bases from V and 2 bases from J, with 9 bases between. This CDR3 spans 14 amino acids. The germline CDR1 and CDR2 sequences are MNHNS and SASEGT. The CDR3 protein is CASSERPANYGYTF. The CDR3 DNA follows: TGTGCCAGCAGTGAACGTCCCGCCAACTATGGCTACACCTTC.

Only a few counts were recorded for this clone. V gene TRBV10-3 combines with J gene TRBJ2-7; D gene unclear. Germline V gene sequence: CDR1 ENHRY, CDR2 SYGVKD. V lost 6 bases, J lost 3 bases, and 6 bases lay in between. CDR3 length: 11 amino acids. CDR3 amino acids: CAISPDYEQYF. In DNA form, the CDR3 reads TGTGCCATCAGCCCCGACTACGAGCAGTACTTC.

This clone came up a few times. A read error may account for a junction end that differs from germline. The chain has TRBV6-1 and TRBJ1-3; D not certain. The length of the CDR3 is 16 residues. CDR1 is MNHNS and CDR2 is SASEGT in the germline V gene. The CDR3 region has the DNA TGTGCCAGCCATGGTTTCCTTGGGGTTTCTGTAAACACCATATATTTT. Protein: CASHGFLGVSVNTIYF.

This clone qualifies as medium-sized. As DNA, the CDR3 is TGCGCCAGCAGCCAAGTTCCCGACACGGGCTACGAGCAGTACTTC. It specifies CASSQVPDTGYEQYF. V is TRBV4-1 and J is TRBJ2-7; no clear D. Germline V CDR1 and CDR2: MGHRA, YSYEKL. Trimming took off 1 base at V and 3 bases at J, with 13 bases between the two ends. The CDR3 length is 15 residues.

The chain uses TRBV5-1 and TRBJ1-1; the D gene is possibly TRBD1 (5 bases). Germline V CDR1 and CDR2: SGHRS, YFSETQ. Trimming removed 2 bases at V and 1 base at J, with 12 bases between. CDR3 length: 15 amino acids. CDR3 nucleotides: TGCGCCAGCAGCTTAGGGGATGGGGCGAACACTGAAGCTTTCTTT. Its protein product is CASSLGDGANTEAFF.

The CDR3 loop is CASSLHQPQHF. In DNA form, the CDR3 reads TGTGCCAGCAGTTTACATCAGCCCCAGCATTTT. The chain has TRBV28 and TRBJ1-5; D is unclear. This CDR3 is 11 amino acids long. Germline V gives CDR1 MDHEN, CDR2 SYDVKM. V lost 2 bases and J 5 bases, leaving 1 base between the germline ends.

By its share, this clone is medium-sized. The same CDR3 can be traced to other DNA sequences in this sample. The V call is TRBV6-1, the J call TRBJ1-1, with D perhaps TRBD1 (6 bases). Looked up from germline, CDR1 is MNHNS and CDR2 is SASEGT. Between the trimmed V and J ends, which lost 6 bases and 10 bases, there was a span of 12 bases. The CDR3 spans 11 residues. The chain's CDR3 is CASRVQGRAFF. The DNA of the CDR3 is TGTGCCAGCAGAGTACAGGGTAGAGCTTTCTTT.

By sample share, this clone is medium-sized (0.01 to 0.1%). The gene calls are TRBV12-3 or TRBV12-4 and TRBJ2-7; weak D call: TRBD2 (6 bases). This CDR3 spans 14 amino acids. Between the trimmed V and J ends, which lost 1 base and 6 bases, there was a span of 13 bases. For the CDR3, the DNA is TGTGCCAGCAGTTTAGGAGGCGGGGACGGCGAGCAGTACTTC. Its protein product is CASSLGGGDGEQYF.

V and J are TRBV5-1 and TRBJ2-2, with D perhaps TRBD1 or TRBD2 (5 bases each). Germline assignment: CDR1 SGHRS and CDR2 YFSETQ. The ends were cut back, 10 bases at V and 17 bases at J, with 30 bases in the middle. This CDR3 comprises 14 residues. CDR3 sequence: CAGRGTVNTGDLFF. The CDR3 DNA is TGCGCCGGACGAGGGACGGTCAACACCGGGGATCTATTTTTT.

This clone was recorded a few times. The CDR3 carries no conserved terminal phenylalanine or tryptophan, so it likely arises from a read error. Because the CDR3's place on the DNA is in doubt, the DNA is left out and the CDR3 is given as listed by TCRdb. The chain couples TRBV6-1 to TRBJ2-1. Termini included, the CDR3 measures 8 amino acids. The germline CDR1 and CDR2 sequences are MNHNS and SASEGT. This CDR3 is CASSEALP.

For this clone: At one of its ends the junction is not consistent with the germline gene, which may arise from a read error. Other DNA sequences of this sample code for an identical CDR3. The rearrangement links TRBV27 to TRBJ2-7; no definite D call. The CDR3 is made up of 13 amino acids. The germline CDR1 and CDR2 sequences are MNHEY and SMNVEV (reference sequence). The CDR3 reads CASSLQYRYEQYF. The CDR3 bases are TGTGCAAGCAGTTTACAGTACCGTTACGAGCAGTACTTC.

CDR3 nucleotide sequence: TGTGCCAGCAGTTACACTAGTTTCAATGAGCAGTTCTTC. It is translated as CASSYTSFNEQFF. The rearrangement joins TRBV6-6 to TRBJ2-1; D is possibly TRBD2 (5 bases). The germline V gene encodes CDR1 MNHNY and CDR2 SVGAGI (reference sequence). V gave up 2 bases and J gave up 6 bases, with 8 bases separating them. This CDR3 has 13 amino acids.

Sample share makes this clone medium-sized (0.01 to 0.1%). The rearrangement joins TRBV7-8 to TRBJ2-7; TRBD2 matches at 9 bases. CDR3 size: 18 residues. After removal of 4 bases from V and 4 bases from J, the junction contained 17 bases not matched to a gene. From germline, CDR1 is SGHVS and CDR2 FQNEAQ. CDR3 in DNA: TGTGCCAGCAGCTCAGGGCGGCTAGCGGGAAAATCCGGATACGAGCAGTACTTC. Its protein is CASSSGRLAGKSGYEQYF.

This clone was observed at least ten times. The chain links TRBV7-6 to TRBJ2-3; tentatively, D is TRBD2 (6 bases). The CDR3 contains 14 residues. The V end was cut by 3 bases, the J end by 3 bases, with 10 bases between. Germline assignment: CDR1 SGHVS and CDR2 FNYEAQ. The CDR3 nucleotides are TGTGCCAGCAGCTTTGCGGCGGGGACAGATACGCAGTATTTT. Its protein is CASSFAAGTDTQYF.

This clone was seen at least ten times. This chain links TRBV5-8 with TRBJ2-5, with D unclear. This CDR3 is 14 amino acids long. Germline V CDR1 and CDR2: SGHTS, YDEGEE. V was trimmed by 4 bases and J by 3 bases, leaving 13 bases between them. The CDR3 reads CASSPRGLKETQYF. The CDR3 DNA reads as TGTGCCAGCAGCCCTCGAGGTCTTAAAGAGACCCAGTACTTC.

This clone was counted between two and nine times. V is TRBV6-2 or TRBV6-3 and J is TRBJ2-2; D may be TRBD2 (6 bases). The germline V gene has CDR1 MNHEY and CDR2 SVGEGT. The CDR3 extends over 15 amino acids. V was cut by 0 bases and J by 5 bases, with 10 bases left in between. The CDR3 spells CASSYSGGETGELFF. The CDR3 nucleotides read TGTGCCAGCAGTTACTCAGGAGGGGAAACCGGGGAGCTGTTTTTT.